Listed below are T cell receptor beta chains from one sample, sequenced in a study of blood T cell repertoires in COVID-19. Only in-frame clones appear in the TCRdb table, and some are missing; sequencing was by immunoSEQ multiplex PCR. The sample has about 69,000 clones, roughly 79% seen once. Sequenced material: peripheral blood. The source is a human donor in a cohort sampled during active COVID-19. Each CDR3 is given with its conserved first and last residue. D genes are given only for firm matches. The size entry is marked missing in some rows and otherwise reads once, few, many or a size class.

>TRBJ2-2|.|.|TRBV6-5
TGTGCCAGCAGTTACTCGGTAGTCGGGGAGCTGTTTTTT
CASSYSVVGELFF
>TRBJ2-7|.|TRBD1|TRBV28
TGTGCCAGCAGTACCCCGACAGGGGATTACGAGCAGTACTTC
CASSTPTGDYEQYF
>TRBJ2-7|.|.|TRBV28
TGTGCCAGCAGCCCAGCTGCGGCCTACGAGCAGTACTTC
CASSPAAAYEQYF
>TRBJ2-1|.|TRBD2|TRBV10-2
TGCGCCAGCCTACTAGCGGGACTTTCCTACAATGAGCAGTTCTTC
CASLLAGLSYNEQFF
>TRBJ2-7|.|TRBD2|TRBV6-1
TGTGCCAGCAGTGAAGTAGCGGGAGGGCCCTACGAGCAGTACTTC
CASSEVAGGPYEQYF
>TRBJ2-1|.|.|TRBV5-4
TGTGCCAGCAGCCCCTGGACTTCTTACAATGAGCAGTTCTTC
CASSPWTSYNEQFF
>TRBJ2-2|once|TRBD1|TRBV28
TGTGCCAGCAGCTCCGGGACAGGGCACACCGGGGAGCTGTTTTTT
CASSSGTGHTGELFF
>TRBJ1-5|few|.|TRBV7-8
TGTGCCAGCAGCTTAAAGACCCGGAGGGCGGGGTTAAGCAATCAGCCCCAGCATTTT
CASSLKTRRAGLSNQPQHF
>TRBJ2-2|.|TRBD1|TRBV9
TGTGCCAGCAGCCCGAGGACAGGGCAAACCGGGGAGCTGTTTTTT
CASSPRTGQTGELFF
>TRBJ1-1|.|.|TRBV7-9
TGTGCCAGCAGCACTCCGTTGGCAGGGTCTGAAGCTTTCTTT
CASSTPLAGSEAFF
>TRBJ2-1|.|TRBD2|TRBV18
TGTGCCAGCTCGGCGGGAGAGGGCACCTACAATGAGCAGTTCTTC
CASSAGEGTYNEQFF
>TRBJ2-4|.|.|TRBV21-1
TGTGCCAGCAGCGTTACCCTCGTGAACTACGCCAAAAACATTCAGTACTTC
CASSVTLVNYAKNIQYF
>TRBJ2-2|.|.|TRBV30
TGTGCCTGGAGCCGGGGGGCCGGCGGGGAGCTGTTTTTT
CAWSRGAGGELFF
>TRBJ1-3|.|.|TRBV18
TGTGCCAGCCGACCAGAGGGAGTCCGCTCTGGAAACACCATATATTTT
CASRPEGVRSGNTIYF
>TRBJ1-6|once|.|TRBV21-1
TGTGCCAGCAGCAAAACCGGGACAGTAAATTCACCCCTCCACTTT
CASSKTGTVNSPLHF
>TRBJ1-3|.|.|TRBV5-6
TGTGCCAGCAGTTGGGGGGACGGAATCTCTGGAAACACCATATATTTT
CASSWGDGISGNTIYF
>TRBJ2-5|.|TRBD1|TRBV28
TGTGCCAGCACCTCGGGGACAGGGGTAGAGACCCAGTACTTC
CASTSGTGVETQYF
>TRBJ1-5|.|.|TRBV7-2
TGTGCCAGCAGCTTAGACAGGGATCAGCCCCAGCATTTT
CASSLDRDQPQHF
>TRBJ1-1|.|TRBD1|TRBV2
TGTGCCAGCAGCCCACCGGGACAGGTTGAAGCTTTCTTT
CASSPPGQVEAFF
>TRBJ2-7|.|TRBD1|TRBV7-9
TGTGCCAGCAGCCCCACGCCACGAGACAGGGTTAGGTCCTACGAGCAGTACTTC
CASSPTPRDRVRSYEQYF
>TRBJ2-7|.|TRBD1|TRBV6-5
TGTGCCATTTCCGGGACAGAGCCTTACGAGCAGTACTTC
CAISGTEPYEQYF
>TRBJ2-1|.|TRBD1|TRBV5-1
TGCGCCAGCAGCCCTGGGGTAGGACAGGGGATCGGTAAGCAGTTCTTC
CASSPGVGQGIGKQFF
>TRBJ1-1|.|.|TRBV3-1/TRBV3-2
TGTGCCAGCAGCCAAGTTCAGTCTGAAGCTTTCTTT
CASSQVQSEAFF
>TRBJ1-1|.|TRBD1|TRBV6-6
TGTGCCAGCAGCCTTACAGGGGGGATCGCTTTCTTT
CASSLTGGIAFF
>TRBJ2-5|.|.|TRBV28
TGTGCCAGCAGTTTTCTAGCGCCGCAAGAGACCCAGTACTTC
CASSFLAPQETQYF
>TRBJ1-1|.|.|TRBV4-1
TGCGCCAGCCGACGGACATTGATGAACACTGAAGCTTTCTTT
CASRRTLMNTEAFF
>TRBJ2-2|.|.|TRBV11-2
TGTGCCAGCAGCTTAAATTCCGGGAACACCGGGGAGCTGTTTTTT
CASSLNSGNTGELFF
>TRBJ1-1|.|.|TRBV6-4
TGTGCCAGCAGTGAATGGGCAGGCCACATGAACACTGAAGCTTTCTTT
CASSEWAGHMNTEAFF
>TRBJ2-1|.|TRBD2|TRBV2
TGTGCCAGCAGAGGACTAGCGGAGTCCAATGAGCAGTTCTTC
CASRGLAESNEQFF
>TRBJ2-4|.|TRBD1|TRBV2
TGTGCCAGCAGTGAAGGGCAGGGGGCGACTAAAAACATTCAGTACTTC
CASSEGQGATKNIQYF
>TRBJ1-6|few|TRBD1|TRBV9
TGTGCCAGCAGCCCAAGGACAGGGACTGACAATTCACCCCTCCACTTT
CASSPRTGTDNSPLHF
>TRBJ1-1|.|TRBD1|TRBV23-1
TGCGCCAGCATTCCGACAGGGAATCACAAACTGAACACTGAAGCTTTCTTT
CASIPTGNHKLNTEAFF
>TRBJ2-3|few|TRBD2|TRBV5-1
TGCGCCAGCAGCTTGGGGGTGCGGGGGGCACAATCAGATACGCAGTATTTT
CASSLGVRGAQSDTQYF
>TRBJ2-7|.|TRBD2|TRBV7-9
TGTGCCAGCAGCTTAGGGCGGGGGGGATCCTACGAGCAGTACTTC
CASSLGRGGSYEQYF
>TRBJ2-5|.|.|TRBV4-1
TGCGCCAGCAGCCCGACGGGGGATGCTCTAGAGACCCAGTACTTC
CASSPTGDALETQYF
>TRBJ1-1|.|.|TRBV6-1
TGTGCCAGCAGTGAATGGAGGCGGTCGGCTTTCTTT
CASSEWRRSAFF
>TRBJ1-4|.|.|TRBV19
TGTGCCAGTAGGACAGTGCCCGCAACTAATGAAAAACTGTTTTTT
CASRTVPATNEKLFF
>TRBJ1-6|.|.|TRBV5-4
TGTGCCAGCAGCCGGGACACATTCAATTCACCCCTCCACTTT
CASSRDTFNSPLHF
>TRBJ2-7|.|TRBD1|TRBV6-5
TGTGCCAGTACCCGAACCGGGACAGGAGCCTACGAGCAGTACTTC
CASTRTGTGAYEQYF
>TRBJ2-7|once|.|TRBV6-5
TGTGCCAGCAGTTACTCGGGCCAGCCCCCCCACGAGCAGTACTTC
CASSYSGQPPHEQYF
>TRBJ2-7|few|.|TRBV11-2
TGTGCCAGCAGCTTTGGGCAGGGAAGGGAGCAGTACTTC
CASSFGQGREQYF
>TRBJ1-1|.|TRBD1|TRBV5-1
TGCGCCAGCAGCCATGGACAGGGGAACACTGAAGCTTTCTTT
CASSHGQGNTEAFF
>TRBJ1-2|.|TRBD1|TRBV5-5
TGTGCCAGCAGCTACCGGGACAGGGCTAACTATGGCTACACCTTC
CASSYRDRANYGYTF
>TRBJ2-7|.|TRBD1|TRBV19
TGTGCCAGTAGTATTTCGGGACAGTCCTACGAGCAGTACTTC
CASSISGQSYEQYF
>TRBJ2-2|.|.|TRBV10-3
TGTGCCATCAAGGGAGTGGATTTCACCGGGGAGCTGTTTTTT
CAIKGVDFTGELFF
>TRBJ2-1|once|TRBD2|TRBV5-1
TGCGCCAGCAGGAGCATGACAAGCTCGGGGGGTGAGCAGTTCTTC
CASRSMTSSGGEQFF
>TRBJ2-5|.|TRBD2|TRBV24-1
TGTGCCACCAGTACTAGCGGGGGAGAGACCCAGTACTTC
CATSTSGGETQYF
>TRBJ2-3|.|.|TRBV3-1/TRBV3-2
TGTGCCAGCAGCCCAAGTTGGACCGGGACTAGCACAGATACGCAGTATTTT
CASSPSWTGTSTDTQYF
>TRBJ2-6|.|TRBD1|TRBV28
TGTGCCAGCGGGACAGGGTCCGGGGCCAACGTCCTGACTTTC
CASGTGSGANVLTF
>TRBJ2-1|.|TRBD2|TRBV9
TGTGCCAGCAGCGTTAGCGGGAGGGCCCACAATGAGCAGTTCTTC
CASSVSGRAHNEQFF
>TRBJ2-2|.|TRBD2|TRBV5-1
TGCGCCAGCAGCTTGGGGACTAGTGTTTCCACCGGGGAGCTGTTTTTT
CASSLGTSVSTGELFF